This TCR beta chain originates from a study of cytomegalovirus exposure and HLA in healthy donors. Study at large: A subsequent analysis reported that the roughly 120 validation repertoires were produced on the same platform that had also been used for the 600 to 800 first-cohort repertoires.

Concerning this clone: Antigen specificity is unknown.

Donors were drawn from the 120-subject validation cohort, separate from the approximately 680-subject first cohort. Overall study findings and caveats: Reported performance of the classifier showed diagnosis of cytomegalovirus status with high specificity and sensitivity. The authors listed approximately 150 TCR beta chains as cytomegalovirus-associated.

Germline CDR1 is LGHNA and CDR2 is YNFKEQ. Deletions cut 0 bases from V and 4 bases from J, with 10 bases between. The CDR3 runs 15 residues. Assay: immunoSEQ multiplex PCR; the TCRdb copy retains only in-frame clones and omits some. The sample lists tens of thousands of clones; approximately 91% were seen once. This chain links TRBV4-2 with TRBJ2-1, with D perhaps TRBD2 (6 bases). Input material: PBMCs. The sequence derives from a man younger than 45 in good health and CMV-seronegative. The CDR3 nucleotides read TGTGCCAGCAGCCAAGAAGGACTATATTACAATGAGCAGTTCTTC. It translates to CASSQEGLYYNEQFF.